This TCR beta chain appears in the sequencing data of a study of shared clonotypes between healthy human individuals (TCRdb year 2020). For the wider study: A few men and a couple of women, aged 18 to 49 years, made up the cohort. For each donor, CD4 naive and CD4 memory were each run on three plates, CD8 naive on two plates, and CD8 memory on one plate. To estimate repertoire size and how much clonotypes are shared between individuals, the study performed deep sequencing of blood TCR repertoires from a few healthy adults. To increase sequencing depth and limit assay-specific biases, different laboratories used diverse techniques to prepare libraries and sequence TCR repertoires. Per donor, leukapheresis produced somewhere between about 0.9 and 9.5 billion PBMCs.

Worth noting for this clone: Its specific antigen is unknown. Qualities for individual bases were not recorded, and no much larger clone is one base off.

Using the deep immunoSEQ assay, TCR CDR3 regions were amplified from genomic DNA by multiplex PCR. Genomic DNA extracted from each cell subset was distributed evenly over all wells of several immunoSEQ 96-well plates, and each plate served as one replicate. Each replicate PCR for sorted subsets received approximately 200 ng genomic DNA, equal to tens of thousands of T cell genomes. Purified libraries were measured with a Qubit 3.0 fluorometer, size-checked on a Bioanalyzer 2100, and measured again with the KAPA Library Quantification kit. Each immunoSEQ 96-well plate was sequenced on its own single-read 150-cycle Illumina NextSeq 550 flow cell. The study's own analysis went as follows. Because only junctional sequences without quality scores were contained in the immunoSEQ output, filtering matching that applied to full-length reads could not be performed. To assign V/J genes and CDR3, sequences were annotated against IMGT germline references using PyIR, a Python wrapper for IgBLAST v1.9. Reads were filtered out if the reads had weak V/J assignments (E-value above 1e-6), no CDR3, stop codons, out-of-frame junctions, or ambiguous translated residues. A V3J clonotype was defined by an identical inferred V gene, J gene, and CDR3 amino acid sequence. Percentage overlap between repertoires was computed as shared unique clonotypes divided by the size of the smaller repertoire. Three approaches were used to assess repertoire richness: RTK rarefaction, the Chao1 estimator, and Recon v2.1 estimates of unobserved clonotypes. Generation probabilities for all TCRbeta clonotypes obtained by the gDNA method from a handful of donors were computed using OLGA. Drawn from immuneACCESS, this table holds only the in-frame rearrangements with V and J called that TCRdb kept. Clones are partly lost; checked studies trace under half to an unresolved V gene and leave the rest unexplained. The V and J calls and clone size are taken from that table; D and trimming were inferred from the DNA. The sample has under 2,500,000 clones on record, approximately 94% of them singletons. Together, the top ten hold less than 0.15% of the sample.

Results the study describes overall, beyond this receptor: Rarefaction of sorted-subset datasets indicated incomplete sequencing despite the large sequencing depth. Sharing across a few donors was observed for approximately 5% of naive CD4, under 4% of naive CD8, 2% to 2.5% of memory CD4, and about 0.39% of memory CD8 clonotypes. Naive subsets generally had larger estimated clonotype richness than memory subsets did. Sampling was restricted to blood, and TCR repertoires in tissues likely differ from the TCR repertoires found in blood. Compared with non-shared clonotypes, the clonotypes found in all four sorted-subset donors had higher generation probabilities. Based on pairwise subsampling, the degree of clonotype sharing among donors was expected to be affected by sequencing depth. The genetic and exposure-history diversity represented was limited by the small number of donors.

Healthy HIV-negative adults with no recently reported acute infections or vaccinations were included as donors. Every donor was a Caucasian adult residing in Nashville, Tennessee, USA. CD4+ T cells were enriched by magnetic negative selection, after which naive cells were positively selected on CD45RA and the negative fraction was taken as the memory subset. Blood was obtained by leukapheresis, after which PBMCs were separated by Ficoll-Histopaque density gradient centrifugation and cryopreserved in liquid nitrogen vapor phase. Analytical flow cytometry was used to check the purity and quantity of each magnetically sorted T cell population. Each sorted fraction had its genomic DNA isolated and then quantified by UV absorbance on a Nanodrop 2000c. Based on the germline V gene, the CDR1 and CDR2 sequences are ENHRY and SYGVKD. V loses 11 bases of germline sequence and J loses 4 bases, and the interval between the two ends is 23 bases. From the cysteine through the phenylalanine, the CDR3 covers 15 amino acids. The sequence is cut down to CDR3 DNA, 45 bases in frame from base 1.

The V and J segments used are TRBV10-3 and TRBJ2-5, with the D call perhaps TRBD1 or TRBD2, as 5 bases match in each case. The sequenced material came from naive CD4+ T cells sorted from blood. Explained via the paper, the cell subset or site label denotes: CD45RA+ positively selected. This receptor was identified in a man between 18 and 35 years old in good health. The sequenced DNA is TGTGCCGCCCGGCGAGGGACGGGTTCCGGAGAGACCCAGTACTTC. This encodes CAARRGTGSGETQYF.